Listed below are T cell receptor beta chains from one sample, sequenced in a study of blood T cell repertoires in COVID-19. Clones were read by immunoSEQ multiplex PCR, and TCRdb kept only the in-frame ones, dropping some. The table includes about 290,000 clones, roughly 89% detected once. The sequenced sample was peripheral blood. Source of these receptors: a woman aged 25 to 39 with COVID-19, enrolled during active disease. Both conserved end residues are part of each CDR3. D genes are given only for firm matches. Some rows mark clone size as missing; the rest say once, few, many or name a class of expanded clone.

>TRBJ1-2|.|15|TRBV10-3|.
TGTGCCATCAGTGACGCTAGCACAGAGAACTATGGCTACACCTTC
CAISDASTENYGYTF
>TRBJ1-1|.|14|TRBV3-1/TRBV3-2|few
TGTGCCAGCAGCCAAAGTCACATGAACACTGAAGCTTTCTTT
CASSQSHMNTEAFF
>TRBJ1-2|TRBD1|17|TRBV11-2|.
TGTGCCAGCAGCTTATCAGGTCCAAGGGGAAGGGACAGGGGGTACACCTTC
CASSLSGPRGRDRGYTF
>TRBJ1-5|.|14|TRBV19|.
TGTGCCAGTACCTGGACAGATAGCAATCAGCCCCAGCATTTT
CASTWTDSNQPQHF
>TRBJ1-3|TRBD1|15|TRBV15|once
TGTGCCACCAGCAGTCGACAGGGTCCCGGAAACACCATATATTTT
CATSSRQGPGNTIYF
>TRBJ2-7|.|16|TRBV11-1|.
TGTGCCAGCAGCTTAGCTCGACAGGAAAATACCTACGAGCAGTACTTC
CASSLARQENTYEQYF
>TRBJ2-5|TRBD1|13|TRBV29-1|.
TGCAGCGTTGGGAGGACTCCGCAGGGGGCCCAGTACTTC
CSVGRTPQGAQYF
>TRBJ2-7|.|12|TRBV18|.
TGTGCCAGCTCACCAGGAGGGGACGAGCAGTACTTC
CASSPGGDEQYF
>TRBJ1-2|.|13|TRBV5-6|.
TGTGCCAGCAGCTTGTGGGCAAACTATGGCTACACCTTC
CASSLWANYGYTF
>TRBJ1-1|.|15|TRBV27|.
TGTGCCAGCAGCCCGGGTTCGGGGTCGGGCACTGAAGCTTTCTTT
CASSPGSGSGTEAFF
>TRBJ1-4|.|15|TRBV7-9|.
TGTGCCAGCAGCCTAACGGGACTGACTAATGAAAAACTGTTTTTT
CASSLTGLTNEKLFF
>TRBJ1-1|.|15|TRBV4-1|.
TGCGCCAGCAGCCAAGTGCTGGACAGCTACACTGAAGCTTTCTTT
CASSQVLDSYTEAFF
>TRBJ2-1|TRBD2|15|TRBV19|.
TGTGCCAGTAGTACACCGTTCCTAGCGGACAATGAGCAGTTCTTC
CASSTPFLADNEQFF
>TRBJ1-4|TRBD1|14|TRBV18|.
TGTGCCAGCTCACCGGGACAGGGTCCGGAAAAACTGTTTTTT
CASSPGQGPEKLFF
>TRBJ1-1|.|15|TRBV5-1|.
TGCGCCAGCAGCTTGCTGGGACTTCCGAACACTGAAGCTTTCTTT
CASSLLGLPNTEAFF